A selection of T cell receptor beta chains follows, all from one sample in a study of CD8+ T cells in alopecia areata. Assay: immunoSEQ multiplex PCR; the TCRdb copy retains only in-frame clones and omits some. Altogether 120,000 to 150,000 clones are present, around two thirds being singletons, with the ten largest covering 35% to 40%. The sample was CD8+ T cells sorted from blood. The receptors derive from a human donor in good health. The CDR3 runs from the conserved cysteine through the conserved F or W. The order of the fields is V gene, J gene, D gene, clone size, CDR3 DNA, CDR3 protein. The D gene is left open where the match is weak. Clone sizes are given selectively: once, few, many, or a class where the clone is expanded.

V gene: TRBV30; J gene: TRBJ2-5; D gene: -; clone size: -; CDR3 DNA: TGTGCCTGGAGTGTACACCAGACTAGTGGAGAGACCCAGTACTTC; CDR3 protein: CAWSVHQTSGETQYF
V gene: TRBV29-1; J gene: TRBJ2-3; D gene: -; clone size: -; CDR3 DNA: TGCAGCGTTGAAGATCCGGGGTACGTCGATACGCAGTATTTT; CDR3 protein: CSVEDPGYVDTQYF
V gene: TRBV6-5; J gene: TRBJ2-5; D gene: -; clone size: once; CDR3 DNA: TGTGCCAGCAGTTATGGAGAGACCCAGTACTTC; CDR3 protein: CASSYGETQYF
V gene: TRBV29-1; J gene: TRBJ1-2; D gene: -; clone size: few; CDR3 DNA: TGCAGCGTTCTGACAGGCGACGCCTATGGCTACACCTTC; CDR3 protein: CSVLTGDAYGYTF
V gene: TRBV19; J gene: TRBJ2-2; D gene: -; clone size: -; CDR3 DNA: TGTGCCAGTAGATCCAGGGACACCGGGGAGCTGTTTTTT; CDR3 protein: CASRSRDTGELFF
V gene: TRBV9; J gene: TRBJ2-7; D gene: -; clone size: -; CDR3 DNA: TGTGCCAGCAGCCCTGGGGGAGGCGAGCAGTACTTC; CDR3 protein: CASSPGGGEQYF
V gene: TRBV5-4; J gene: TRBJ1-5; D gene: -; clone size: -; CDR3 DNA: TGTGCCAGCAGCTTCGGGCCCAACAATCAGCCCCAGCATTTT; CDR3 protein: CASSFGPNNQPQHF
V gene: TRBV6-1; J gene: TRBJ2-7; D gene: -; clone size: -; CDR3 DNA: TGTGCCAGCAGTGCACGGACAGTCGTAGACTACGAGCAGTACTTC; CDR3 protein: CASSARTVVDYEQYF
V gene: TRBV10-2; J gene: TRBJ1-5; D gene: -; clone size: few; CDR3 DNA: TGCGCCAGCAGTATGAGGCTTAAGGCGGGCCAGCATTTT; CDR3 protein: CASSMRLKAGQHF
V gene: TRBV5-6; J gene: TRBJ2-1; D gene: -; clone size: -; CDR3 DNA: TGCGCCAGCAGCACCCAGGCAGGCCGGTCTTTGGATGAGCAGTTCTTC; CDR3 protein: CASSTQAGRSLDEQFF
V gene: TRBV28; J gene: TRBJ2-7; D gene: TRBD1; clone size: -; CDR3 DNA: TGTGCCAGCAACCAGGACAGGGGATCGGGCGAGCAGTACTTC; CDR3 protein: CASNQDRGSGEQYF
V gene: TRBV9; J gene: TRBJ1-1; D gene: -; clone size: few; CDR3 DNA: TGTGCCAGCAGCGCCGCTGGGGGGAACACTGAAGCTTTCTTT; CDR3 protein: CASSAAGGNTEAFF
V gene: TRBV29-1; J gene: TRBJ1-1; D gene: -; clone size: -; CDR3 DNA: TGCAGCGTTCACGGACAGTTGAACACTGAAGCTTTCTTT; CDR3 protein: CSVHGQLNTEAFF
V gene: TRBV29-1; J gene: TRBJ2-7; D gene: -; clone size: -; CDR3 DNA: TGCAGCGTCAGGACAGTTCTACAACCCTACGAGCAGTACTTC; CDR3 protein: CSVRTVLQPYEQYF
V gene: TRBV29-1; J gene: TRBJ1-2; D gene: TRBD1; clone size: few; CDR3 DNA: TGCAGCGTTGAAGATCGGGGGACAGGGATCTATGGCTACACCTTC; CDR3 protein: CSVEDRGTGIYGYTF
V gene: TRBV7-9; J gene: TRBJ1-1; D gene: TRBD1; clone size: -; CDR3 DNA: TGTGCCAGCAGCTTAACAGGGGGCACTGAAGCTTTCTTT; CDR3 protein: CASSLTGGTEAFF
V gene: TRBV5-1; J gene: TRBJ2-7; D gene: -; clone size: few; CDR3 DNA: TGCGCCAGCAGCTTGAGTGGCAGCCTAGACTCCTACGAGCAGTACTTC; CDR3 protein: CASSLSGSLDSYEQYF
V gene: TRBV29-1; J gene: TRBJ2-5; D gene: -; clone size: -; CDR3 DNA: TGCAGCGTTGAAGATCGCTCCCACTGGTACTTC; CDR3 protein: CSVEDRSHWYF
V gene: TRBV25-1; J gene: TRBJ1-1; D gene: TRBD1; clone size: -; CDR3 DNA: TGTGCCAGCACCGGACAGGGTAGCGCTGAAGCTTTCTTT; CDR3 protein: CASTGQGSAEAFF
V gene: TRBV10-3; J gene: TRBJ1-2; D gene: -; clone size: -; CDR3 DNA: TGTGCCATCAGGGGGGAAGAGGTCTATGGCTACACCTTC; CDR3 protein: CAIRGEEVYGYTF
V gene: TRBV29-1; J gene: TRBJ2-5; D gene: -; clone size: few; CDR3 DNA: TGCAGCGTTGAAACCATTGAGACCCAGTACTTC; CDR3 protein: CSVETIETQYF
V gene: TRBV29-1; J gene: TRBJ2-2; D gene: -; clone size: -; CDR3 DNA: TGCAGCGTTGCCTGGGAGATGAACACCGGGGAGCTGTTTTTT; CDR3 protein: CSVAWEMNTGELFF
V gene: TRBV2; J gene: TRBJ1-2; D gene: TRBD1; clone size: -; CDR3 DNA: TGTGCCAGCAGACCGAGGACAGGGGATGGCTACACCTTC; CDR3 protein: CASRPRTGDGYTF
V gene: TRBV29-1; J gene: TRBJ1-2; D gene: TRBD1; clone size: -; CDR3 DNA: TGCAGCGTTGAAGATAGGAGGGGGCGCACCTTC; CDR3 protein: CSVEDRRGRTF
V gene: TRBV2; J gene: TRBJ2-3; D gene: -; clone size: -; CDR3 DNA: TGTGCCAGCTCGGGAGCTCGCACAGATACGCAGTATTTT; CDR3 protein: CASSGARTDTQYF
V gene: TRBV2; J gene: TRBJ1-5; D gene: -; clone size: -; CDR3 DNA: TGTGCCAGCAGTGAAGTGGGTTATCAGCCCCAGCATTTT; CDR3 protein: CASSEVGYQPQHF
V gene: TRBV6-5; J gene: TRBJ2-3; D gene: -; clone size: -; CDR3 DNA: TGTGCCAGCAGTTACGCATCCGGGGTACGAACGCAGTATTTT; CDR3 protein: CASSYASGVRTQYF
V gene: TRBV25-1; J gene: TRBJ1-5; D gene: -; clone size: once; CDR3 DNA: TGTGCCAGCAGCCACGGGACGGGGATATCTTCGCCCCAGCATTTT; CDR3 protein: CASSHGTGISSPQHF
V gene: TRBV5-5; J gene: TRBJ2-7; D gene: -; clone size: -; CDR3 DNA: TGTGCCAGCAGCTTGCGGGGCCCCTACGAGCAGTACTTC; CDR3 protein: CASSLRGPYEQYF
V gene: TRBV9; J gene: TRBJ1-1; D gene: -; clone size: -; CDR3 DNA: TGTGCCAGCAGCGCGGGAGGATCTGAAGCTTTCTTT; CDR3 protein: CASSAGGSEAFF
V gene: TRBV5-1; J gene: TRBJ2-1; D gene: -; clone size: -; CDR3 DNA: TGCGCCAGCAGCTTGACTCCCAGCGGCCACCCCACTCATGAGCAGTTCTTC; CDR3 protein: CASSLTPSGHPTHEQFF
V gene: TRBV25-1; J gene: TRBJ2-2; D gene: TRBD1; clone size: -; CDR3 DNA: TGTGCCAGCAGTTCCGGGACAGGGGACACCGGGGAGCTGTTTTTT; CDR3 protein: CASSSGTGDTGELFF
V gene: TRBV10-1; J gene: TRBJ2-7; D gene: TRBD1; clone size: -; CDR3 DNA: TGCGCCAGCAGTGAGGACAGGGACAGTGACGAGCAGTACTTC; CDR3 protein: CASSEDRDSDEQYF
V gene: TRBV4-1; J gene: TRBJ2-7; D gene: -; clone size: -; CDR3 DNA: TGCGCCAGCAGCCAAACGACGGTTCTCTACGAGCAGTACTTC; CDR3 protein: CASSQTTVLYEQYF
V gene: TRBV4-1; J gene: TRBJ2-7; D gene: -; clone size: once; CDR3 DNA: TGCGCCAGCAGCAGCCTAGGGGGGAGCTCCTACGAGCAGTACTTC; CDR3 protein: CASSSLGGSSYEQYF
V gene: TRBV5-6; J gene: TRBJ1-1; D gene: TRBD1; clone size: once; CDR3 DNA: TGTGCCAGCAGCCTGACAGGGGCTGAAGCTTTCTTT; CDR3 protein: CASSLTGAEAFF
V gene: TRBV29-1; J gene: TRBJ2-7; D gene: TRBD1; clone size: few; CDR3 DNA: TGCAGCGTAAAAACAGGGACAGACTACGAGCAGTACTTC; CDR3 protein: CSVKTGTDYEQYF
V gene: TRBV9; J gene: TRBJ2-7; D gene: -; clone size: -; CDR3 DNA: TGTGCCAGCAGCCCCGACGGCAACTCCTACGAGCAGTACTTC; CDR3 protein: CASSPDGNSYEQYF
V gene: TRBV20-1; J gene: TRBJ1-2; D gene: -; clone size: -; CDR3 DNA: TGCAGTGCCCGGAACGGCTACACCTTC; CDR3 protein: CSARNGYTF
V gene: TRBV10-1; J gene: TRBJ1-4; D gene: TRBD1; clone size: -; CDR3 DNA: TGCGCCAGCAGCGGAGAGGGACAGGAAAAACTGTTTTTT; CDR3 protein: CASSGEGQEKLFF
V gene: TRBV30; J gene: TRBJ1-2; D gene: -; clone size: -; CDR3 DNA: TGTGCCGAAACGGGCAGCGAAAGCTATGGCTACACCTTC; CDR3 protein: CAETGSESYGYTF
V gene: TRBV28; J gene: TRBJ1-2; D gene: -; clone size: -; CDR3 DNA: TGTGCCAGCAGTTTCGGATTAGACAGGAACTATGGCTACACCTTC; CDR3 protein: CASSFGLDRNYGYTF
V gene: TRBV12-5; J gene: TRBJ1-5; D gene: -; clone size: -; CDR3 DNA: TGTGCTAGTGGGGGACACGTAAATCAGCCCCAGCATTTT; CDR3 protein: CASGGHVNQPQHF
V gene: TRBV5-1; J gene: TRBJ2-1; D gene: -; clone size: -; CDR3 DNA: TGCAGGGAGAATGAGCAGTTCTTC; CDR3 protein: CRENEQFF
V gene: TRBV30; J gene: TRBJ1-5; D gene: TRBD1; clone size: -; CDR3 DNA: TGTGCCTGGAGGCGGACAGGGGAAGGACAGCCCCAGCATTTT; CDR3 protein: CAWRRTGEGQPQHF
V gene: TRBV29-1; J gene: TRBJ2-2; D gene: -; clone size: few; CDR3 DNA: TGCAGCGTTAATTGGGCTTCGGGCGGGGAGCTGTTTTTT; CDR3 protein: CSVNWASGGELFF
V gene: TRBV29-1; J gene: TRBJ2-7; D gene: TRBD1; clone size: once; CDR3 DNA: TGCAGCGTTGTATACAGGGGCTACGAGCAGTACTTC; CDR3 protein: CSVVYRGYEQYF
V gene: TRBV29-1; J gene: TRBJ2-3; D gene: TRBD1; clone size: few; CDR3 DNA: TGCAGCGTTGTCGGACAGGGAATGTGGGTCCCAGATACGCAGTATTTT; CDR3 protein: CSVVGQGMWVPDTQYF